This T cell receptor beta chain is from a study of graft-versus-host responses after intestinal transplantation. V dropped 3 bases and J dropped 5; count of bases not matched to a gene: 6. Germline V gene data show CDR1 as SNHLY and CDR2 as FYNNEI. This CDR3 comprises 15 residues. Both intraepithelial and lamina propria lymphocytes were released by processing graft tissue. Sequenced by immunoSEQ multiplex PCR; TCRdb stores in-frame clones only, minus some. The sample has about 6,400 clones, about 80% seen once. The sequence derives from a human patient who received an intestinal transplant, so some T cells may come from the graft donor. The chain employs TRBV2 and TRBJ2-2; 7 nucleotides match TRBD1. This specimen consisted of ileum tissue, obtained 300 to 320 days after intestinal transplant. The CDR3 loop reads CASSERGRVTGELFF. CDR3 coding DNA: TGTGCCAGCAGTGAGAGGGGGCGCGTAACCGGGGAGCTGTTTTTT.